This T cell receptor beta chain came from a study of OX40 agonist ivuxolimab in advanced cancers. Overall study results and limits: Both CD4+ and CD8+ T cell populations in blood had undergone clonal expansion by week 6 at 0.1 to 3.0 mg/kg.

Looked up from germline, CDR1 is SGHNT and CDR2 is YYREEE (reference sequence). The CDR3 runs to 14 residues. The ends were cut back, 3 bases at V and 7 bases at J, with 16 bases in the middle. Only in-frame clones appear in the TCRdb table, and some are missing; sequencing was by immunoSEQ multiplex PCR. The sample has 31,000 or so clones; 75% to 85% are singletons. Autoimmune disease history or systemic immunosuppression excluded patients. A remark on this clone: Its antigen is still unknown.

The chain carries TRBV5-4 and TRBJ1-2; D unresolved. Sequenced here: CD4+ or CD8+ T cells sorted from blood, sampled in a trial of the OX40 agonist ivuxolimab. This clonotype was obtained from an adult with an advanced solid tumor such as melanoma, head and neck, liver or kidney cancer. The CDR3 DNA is TGTGCCAGCAGCTCGAAAACTCTCTCGGGTGGCTACACCTTC. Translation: CASSSKTLSGGYTF.